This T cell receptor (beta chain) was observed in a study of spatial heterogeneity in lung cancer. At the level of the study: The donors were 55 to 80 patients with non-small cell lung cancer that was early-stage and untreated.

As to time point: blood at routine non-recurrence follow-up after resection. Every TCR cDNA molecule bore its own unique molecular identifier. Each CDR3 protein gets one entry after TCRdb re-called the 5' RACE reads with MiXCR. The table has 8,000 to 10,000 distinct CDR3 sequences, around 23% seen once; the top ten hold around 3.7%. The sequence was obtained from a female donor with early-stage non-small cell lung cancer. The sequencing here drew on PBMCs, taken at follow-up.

CDR3 loop: CASSYSDGFAEAFF. In DNA, the CDR3 is TGTGCCAGCAGCTACAGCGACGGTTTCGCTGAAGCTTTCTTT. The chain combines TRBV7-2 with TRBJ1-1; D remains unclear. V lost 4 bases and J 6 bases, leaving 15 bases between the germline ends. The CDR3 spans 14 residues. The V gene's germline CDR1 is SGHTA and CDR2 FQGNSA.